This T cell receptor (beta chain) was obtained from a study of CD8 T cells in ankylosing spondylitis. There are a few counts of this clonotype. The CDR3 totals 16 residues. Unmatched junction bases numbered 17, after V lost 5 bases and J lost 5 bases. Germline assignment: CDR1 GTSNPN and CDR2 SVGIG (reference sequence). Via MiXCR, TCRdb re-called the 5' RACE reads, giving one row per CDR3 protein. The sample has more than 150,000 distinct CDR3 sequences, around 13% seen once. The chain links TRBV30 to TRBJ2-7; 8 bases agree with TRBD1. The sequence came from a male donor with ankylosing spondylitis or in good health (not recorded which). Sequenced material: blood, either unsorted or a sorted T cell fraction (not recorded which). This CDR3 is CAWAPPGQEGRDEQYF. CDR3 in DNA: TGTGCCTGGGCGCCCCCGGGACAGGAGGGCCGGGACGAGCAGTACTTC.